This TCR beta chain was identified during a study of somatic mutations in cytotoxic T cells in rheumatoid arthritis. Study as a whole: Several of the V beta antibody-stained T-cell populations were flow-sorted at nearly 100% purity; V beta1+ cells were among them and were sequenced for TCRB.

Trimming pared 6 bases from V and 4 bases from J, leaving 15 bases between. Germline CDR1 and CDR2: SEHNR and FQNEAQ (reference sequence). The CDR3 is 14 amino acids. Here immunoSEQ multiplex PCR was the method, and the copy in TCRdb shows in-frame clones only, minus some. The repertoire holds some 30,000 clones, with about 88% as singletons. As for this clone: The antigen is undetermined.

Study results and caveats: Rheumatoid arthritis patients and age-matched healthy controls showed no significant difference in CD8+ T-cell clonality.

The chain employs TRBV7-9 and TRBJ2-5; D is uncertain. This receptor was identified in an adult with rheumatoid arthritis. Material for sequencing was CD8+ T cells sorted from blood. CDR3 nucleotide sequence: TGTGCCAGCAGAACACTATCATCGTCAGAGACCCAGTACTTC. Its protein product is CASRTLSSSETQYF. Full variable domain (rest looked up from reference TRBV7-9 and TRBJ2-5): DTGVSQNPRHKITKRGQNVTFRCDPISEHNRLYWYRQTLGQGPEFLTYFQNEAQLEKSRLLSDRFSAERPKGSFSTLEIQRTEQGDSAMYLCASRTLSSSETQYFGPGTRLLVL.